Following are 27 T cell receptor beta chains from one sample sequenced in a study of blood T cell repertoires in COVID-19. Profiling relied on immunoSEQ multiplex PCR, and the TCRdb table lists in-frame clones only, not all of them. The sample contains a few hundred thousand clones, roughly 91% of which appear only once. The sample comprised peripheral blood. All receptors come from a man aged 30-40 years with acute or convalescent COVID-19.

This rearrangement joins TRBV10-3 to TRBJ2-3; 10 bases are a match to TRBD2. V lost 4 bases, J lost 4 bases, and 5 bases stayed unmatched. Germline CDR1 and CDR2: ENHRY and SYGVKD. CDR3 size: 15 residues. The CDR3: CAISASGRKADTQYF. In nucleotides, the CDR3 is TGTGCCATCAGTGCTAGCGGGAGAAAGGCAGATACGCAGTATTTT.

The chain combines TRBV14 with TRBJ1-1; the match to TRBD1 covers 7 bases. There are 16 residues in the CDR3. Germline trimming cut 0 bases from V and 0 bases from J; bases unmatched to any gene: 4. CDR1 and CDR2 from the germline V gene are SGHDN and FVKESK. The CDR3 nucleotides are TGTGCCAGCAGCCAAGACCGACAGGGCCTGAACACTGAAGCTTTCTTT. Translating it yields CASSQDRQGLNTEAFF.

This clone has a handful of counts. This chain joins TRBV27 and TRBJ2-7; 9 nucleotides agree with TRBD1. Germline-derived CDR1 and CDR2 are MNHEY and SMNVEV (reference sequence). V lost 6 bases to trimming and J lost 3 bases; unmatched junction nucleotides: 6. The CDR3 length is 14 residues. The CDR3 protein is CASRQDRGGYEQYF. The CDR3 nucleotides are TGTGCCAGCAGGCAAGACAGGGGGGGCTACGAGCAGTACTTC.

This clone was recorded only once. CDR3 coding DNA: TGTGGAGCGGGAAAATACAATGAGCAGTTCTTC. Translating it yields CGAGKYNEQFF. The chain carries TRBV19 and TRBJ2-1; 7 positions match TRBD2. CDR1 and CDR2 (germline): LNHDA, SQIVND (reference sequence). The CDR3 has 11 amino acids.

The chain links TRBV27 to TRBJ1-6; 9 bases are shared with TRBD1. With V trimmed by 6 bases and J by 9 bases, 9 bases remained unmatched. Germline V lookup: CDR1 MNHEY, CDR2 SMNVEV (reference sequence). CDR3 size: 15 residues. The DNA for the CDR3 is TGTGCCAGCAGCCGACGGGACAGGGTGGTTTCACCCCTCCACTTT. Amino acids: CASSRRDRVVSPLHF.

The CDR3 loop is CASSLSDRGFYEQYF. The CDR3 DNA sequence: TGTGCCAGCAGCTTATCGGACAGGGGATTCTACGAGCAGTACTTC. The chain employs TRBV7-2 and TRBJ2-7, with 9 positions matching TRBD1. Germline lookup yields CDR1 SGHTA and CDR2 FQGNSA. V was clipped by 2 bases and J by 3 bases; unmatched bases: 5. This CDR3 is 15 amino acids long.

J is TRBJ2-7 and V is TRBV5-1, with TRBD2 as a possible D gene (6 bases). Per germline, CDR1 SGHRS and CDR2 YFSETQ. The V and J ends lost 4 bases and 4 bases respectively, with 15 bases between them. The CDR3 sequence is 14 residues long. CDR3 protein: CASSLGTSPYEQYF. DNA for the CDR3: TGCGCCAGCAGCCTAGGGACTTCCCCGTACGAGCAGTACTTC. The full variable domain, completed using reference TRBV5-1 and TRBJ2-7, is KAGVTQTPRYLIKTRGQQVTLSCSPISGHRSVSWYQQTPGQGLQFLFEYFSETQRNKGNFPGRFSGRQFSNSRSEMNVSTLELGDSALYLCASSLGTSPYEQYFGPGTRLTVT.

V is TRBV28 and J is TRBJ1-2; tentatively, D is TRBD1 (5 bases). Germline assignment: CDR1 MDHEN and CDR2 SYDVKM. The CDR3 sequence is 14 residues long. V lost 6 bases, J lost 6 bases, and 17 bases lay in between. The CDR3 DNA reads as TGTGCCAGCAGGAGGGGAGGGGCCTTTGATGGCTACACCTTC. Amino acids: CASRRGGAFDGYTF.

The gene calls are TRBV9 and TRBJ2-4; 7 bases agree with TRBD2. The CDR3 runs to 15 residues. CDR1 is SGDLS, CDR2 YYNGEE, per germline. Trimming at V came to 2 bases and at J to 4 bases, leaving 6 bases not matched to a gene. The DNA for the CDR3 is TGTGCCAGCAGCGTGCTTCCCGGGGGGAAAAACATTCAGTACTTC. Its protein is CASSVLPGGKNIQYF. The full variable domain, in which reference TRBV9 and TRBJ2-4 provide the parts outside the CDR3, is DSGVTQTPKHLITATGQRVTLRCSPRSGDLSVYWYQQSLDQGLQFLIQYYNGEERAKGNILERFSAQQFPDLHSELNLSSLELGDSALYFCASSVLPGGKNIQYFGAGTRLSVL.

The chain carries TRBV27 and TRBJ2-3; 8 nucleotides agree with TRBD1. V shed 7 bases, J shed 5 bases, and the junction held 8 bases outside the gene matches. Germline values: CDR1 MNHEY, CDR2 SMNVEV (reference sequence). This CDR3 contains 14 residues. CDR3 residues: CASTAQGAKDTQYF. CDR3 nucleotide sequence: TGTGCCAGCACCGCGCAGGGGGCGAAAGATACGCAGTATTTT.

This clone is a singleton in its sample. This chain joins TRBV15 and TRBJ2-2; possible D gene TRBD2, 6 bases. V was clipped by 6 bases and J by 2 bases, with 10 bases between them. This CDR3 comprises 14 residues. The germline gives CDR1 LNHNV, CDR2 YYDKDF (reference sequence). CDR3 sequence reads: CATRSGDNTGELFF. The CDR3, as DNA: TGTGCCACCAGGTCGGGGGATAACACCGGGGAGCTGTTTTTT.

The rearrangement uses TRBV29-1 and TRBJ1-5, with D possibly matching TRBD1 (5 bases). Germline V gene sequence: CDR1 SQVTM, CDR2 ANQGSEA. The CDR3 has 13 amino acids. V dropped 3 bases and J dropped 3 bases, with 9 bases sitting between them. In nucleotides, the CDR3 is TGCAGCGTTGAGCGACAGACCAATCAGCCCCAGCATTTT. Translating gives CSVERQTNQPQHF.

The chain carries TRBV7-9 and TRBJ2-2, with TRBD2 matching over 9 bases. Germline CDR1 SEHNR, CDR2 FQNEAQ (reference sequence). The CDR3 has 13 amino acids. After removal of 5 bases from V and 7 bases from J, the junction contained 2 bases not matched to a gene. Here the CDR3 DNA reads TGTGCCAGCAGCAATAGCGGGAGCGGGGAGCTGTTTTTT. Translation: CASSNSGSGELFF.

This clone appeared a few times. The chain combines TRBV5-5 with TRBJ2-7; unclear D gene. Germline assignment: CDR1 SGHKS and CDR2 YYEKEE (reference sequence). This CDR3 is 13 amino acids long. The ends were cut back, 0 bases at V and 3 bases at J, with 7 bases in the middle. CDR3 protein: CASSLEQSYEQYF. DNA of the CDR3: TGTGCCAGCAGCTTGGAACAGAGCTACGAGCAGTACTTC.

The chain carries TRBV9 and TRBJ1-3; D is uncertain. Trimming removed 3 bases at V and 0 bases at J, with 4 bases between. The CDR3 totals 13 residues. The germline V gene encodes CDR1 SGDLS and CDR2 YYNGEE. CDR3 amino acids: CASSDSSGNTIYF. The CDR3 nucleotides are TGTGCCAGCAGCGACAGCTCTGGAAACACCATATATTTT. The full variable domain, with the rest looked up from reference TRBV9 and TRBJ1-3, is DSGVTQTPKHLITATGQRVTLRCSPRSGDLSVYWYQQSLDQGLQFLIQYYNGEERAKGNILERFSAQQFPDLHSELNLSSLELGDSALYFCASSDSSGNTIYFGEGSWLTVV.

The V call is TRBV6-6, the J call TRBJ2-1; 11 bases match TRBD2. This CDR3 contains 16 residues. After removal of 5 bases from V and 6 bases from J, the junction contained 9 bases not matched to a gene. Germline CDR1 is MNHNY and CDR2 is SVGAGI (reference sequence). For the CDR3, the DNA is TGTGCCAGCAGTACCAGACTAGCGGGAAGGGTCAATGAGCAGTTCTTC. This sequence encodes CASSTRLAGRVNEQFF.

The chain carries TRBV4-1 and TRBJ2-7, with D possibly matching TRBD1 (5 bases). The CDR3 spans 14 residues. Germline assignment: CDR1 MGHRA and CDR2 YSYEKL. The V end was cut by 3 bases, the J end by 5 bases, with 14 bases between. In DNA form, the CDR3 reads TGCGCCAGCAGCCATGGTAGGGGCAGGAACGAGCAGTACTTC. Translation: CASSHGRGRNEQYF.

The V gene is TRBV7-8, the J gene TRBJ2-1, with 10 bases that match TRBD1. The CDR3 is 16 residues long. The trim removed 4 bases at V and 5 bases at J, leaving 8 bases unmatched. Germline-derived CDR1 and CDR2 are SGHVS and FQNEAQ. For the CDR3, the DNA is TGTGCCAGCAGCTCCAACACCGGGACAGGGGACAATGAGCAGTTCTTC. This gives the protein CASSSNTGTGDNEQFF.

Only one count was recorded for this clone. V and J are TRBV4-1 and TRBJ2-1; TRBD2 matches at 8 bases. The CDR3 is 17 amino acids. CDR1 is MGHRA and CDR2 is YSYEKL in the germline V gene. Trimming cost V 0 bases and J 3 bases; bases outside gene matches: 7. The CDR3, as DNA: TGCGCCAGCAGCCAAGATCAGCCTAGCGGGTTCTACAATGAGCAGTTCTTC. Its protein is CASSQDQPSGFYNEQFF.

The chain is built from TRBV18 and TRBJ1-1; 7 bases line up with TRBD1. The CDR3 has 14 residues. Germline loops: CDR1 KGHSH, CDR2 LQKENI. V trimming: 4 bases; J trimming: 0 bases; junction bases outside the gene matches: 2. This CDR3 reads CASSQQGMNTEAFF. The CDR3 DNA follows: TGTGCCAGCTCACAACAGGGGATGAACACTGAAGCTTTCTTT.

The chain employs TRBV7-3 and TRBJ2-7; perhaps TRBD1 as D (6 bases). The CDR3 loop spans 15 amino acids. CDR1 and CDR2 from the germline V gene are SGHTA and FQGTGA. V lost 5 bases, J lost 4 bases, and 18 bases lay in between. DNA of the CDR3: TGTGCCAGCAGCCCCCTAGGGGGAAGTTTATACGAGCAGTACTTC. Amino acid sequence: CASSPLGGSLYEQYF.

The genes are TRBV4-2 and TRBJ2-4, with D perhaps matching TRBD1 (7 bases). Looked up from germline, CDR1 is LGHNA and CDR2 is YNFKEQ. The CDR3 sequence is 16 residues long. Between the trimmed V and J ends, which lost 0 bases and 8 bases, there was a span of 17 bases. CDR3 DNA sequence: TGTGCCAGCAGCCAAGAAGGTCAGGGGGGCCTGGACATTCAGTACTTC. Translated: CASSQEGQGGLDIQYF.

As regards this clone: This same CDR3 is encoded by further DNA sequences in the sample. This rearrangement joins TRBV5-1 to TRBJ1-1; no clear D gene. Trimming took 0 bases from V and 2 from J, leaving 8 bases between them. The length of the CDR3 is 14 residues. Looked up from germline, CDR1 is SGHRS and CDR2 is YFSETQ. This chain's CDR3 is CASSLAAGNTEAFF. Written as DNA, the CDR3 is TGCGCCAGCAGCTTGGCGGCGGGTAACACTGAAGCTTTCTTT.

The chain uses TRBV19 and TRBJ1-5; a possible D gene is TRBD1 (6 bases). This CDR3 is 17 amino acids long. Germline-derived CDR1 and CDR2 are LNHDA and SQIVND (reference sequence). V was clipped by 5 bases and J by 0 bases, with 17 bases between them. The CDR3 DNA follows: TGTGCCAGTAGTCCCTGGGGCAGGGGATATAGCAATCAGCCCCAGCATTTT. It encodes CASSPWGRGYSNQPQHF.

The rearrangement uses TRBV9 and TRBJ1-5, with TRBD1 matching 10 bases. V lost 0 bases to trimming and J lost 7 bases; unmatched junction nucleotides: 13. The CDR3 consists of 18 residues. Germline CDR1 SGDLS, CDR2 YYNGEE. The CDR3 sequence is CASSVESPRDRGRQPQHF. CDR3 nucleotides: TGTGCCAGCAGCGTAGAGTCCCCCCGGGACAGGGGAAGACAGCCCCAGCATTTT.

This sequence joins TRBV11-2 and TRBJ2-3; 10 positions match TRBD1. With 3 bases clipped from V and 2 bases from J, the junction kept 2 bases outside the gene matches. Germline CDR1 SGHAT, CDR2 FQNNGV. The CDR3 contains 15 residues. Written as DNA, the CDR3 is TGTGCCAGCAGCTTTGACAGGGGGCACACAGATACGCAGTATTTT. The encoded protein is CASSFDRGHTDTQYF.

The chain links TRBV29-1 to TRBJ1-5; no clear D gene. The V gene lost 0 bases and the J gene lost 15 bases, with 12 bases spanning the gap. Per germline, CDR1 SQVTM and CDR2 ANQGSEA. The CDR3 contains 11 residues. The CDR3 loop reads CSVEDLRGLHF. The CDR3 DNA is TGCAGCGTTGAAGACCTAAGAGGACTGCATTTT.